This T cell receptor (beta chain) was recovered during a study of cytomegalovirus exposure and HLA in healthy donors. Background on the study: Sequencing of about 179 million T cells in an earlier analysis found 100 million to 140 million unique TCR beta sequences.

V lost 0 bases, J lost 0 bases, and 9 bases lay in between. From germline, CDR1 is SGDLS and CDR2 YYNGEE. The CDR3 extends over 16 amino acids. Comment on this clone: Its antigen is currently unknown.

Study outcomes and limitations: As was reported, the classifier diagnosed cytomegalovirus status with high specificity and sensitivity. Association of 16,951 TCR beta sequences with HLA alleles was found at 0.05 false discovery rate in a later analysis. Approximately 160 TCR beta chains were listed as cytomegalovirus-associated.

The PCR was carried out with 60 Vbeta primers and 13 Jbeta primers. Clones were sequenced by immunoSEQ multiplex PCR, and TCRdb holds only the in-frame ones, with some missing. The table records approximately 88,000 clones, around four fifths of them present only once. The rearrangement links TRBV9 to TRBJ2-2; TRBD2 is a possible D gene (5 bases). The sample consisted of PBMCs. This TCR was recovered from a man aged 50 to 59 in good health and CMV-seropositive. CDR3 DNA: TGTGCCAGCAGCGTAGGAGGGCTCCCGAACACCGGGGAGCTGTTTTTT. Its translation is CASSVGGLPNTGELFF.